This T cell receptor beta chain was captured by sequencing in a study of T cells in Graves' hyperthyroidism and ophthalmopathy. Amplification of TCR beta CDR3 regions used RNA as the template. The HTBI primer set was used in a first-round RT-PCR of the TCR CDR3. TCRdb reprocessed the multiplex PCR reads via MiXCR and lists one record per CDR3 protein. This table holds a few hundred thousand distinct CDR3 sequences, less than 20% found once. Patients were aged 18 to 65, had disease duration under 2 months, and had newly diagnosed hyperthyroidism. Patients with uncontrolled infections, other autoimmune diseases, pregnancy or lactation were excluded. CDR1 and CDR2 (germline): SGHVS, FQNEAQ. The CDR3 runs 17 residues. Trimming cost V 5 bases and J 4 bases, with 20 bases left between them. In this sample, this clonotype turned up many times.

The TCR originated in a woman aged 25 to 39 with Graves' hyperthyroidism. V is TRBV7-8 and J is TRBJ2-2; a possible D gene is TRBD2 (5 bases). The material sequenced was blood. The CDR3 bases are TGTGCCAGCAGCGACCGTAGAGTAGCGTTTCGCACCGGGGAGCTGTTTTTT. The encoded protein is CASSDRRVAFRTGELFF.